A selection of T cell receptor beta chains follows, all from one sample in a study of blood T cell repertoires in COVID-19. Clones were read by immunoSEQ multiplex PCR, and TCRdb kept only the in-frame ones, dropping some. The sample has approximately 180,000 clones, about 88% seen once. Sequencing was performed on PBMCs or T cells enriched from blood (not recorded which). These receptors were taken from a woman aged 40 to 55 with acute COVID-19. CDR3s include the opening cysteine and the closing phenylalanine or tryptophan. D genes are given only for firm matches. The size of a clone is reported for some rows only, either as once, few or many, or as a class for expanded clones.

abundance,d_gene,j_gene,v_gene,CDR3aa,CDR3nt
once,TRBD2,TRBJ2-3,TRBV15,CATSRGGGRSHF,TGTGCCACCAGCAGAGGCGGGGGGCGCTCCCATTTT
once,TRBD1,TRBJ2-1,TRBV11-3,CASSLFSGQTYNEQFF,TGTGCCAGCAGCTTATTTTCGGGACAGACTTACAATGAGCAGTTCTTC
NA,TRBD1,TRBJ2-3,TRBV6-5,CASRRTGMGRDTQYF,TGTGCCAGCAGAAGGACAGGGATGGGGAGAGATACGCAGTATTTT
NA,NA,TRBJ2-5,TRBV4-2,CASSQASQETQYF,TGTGCCAGCAGCCAAGCTTCTCAGGAGACCCAGTACTTC
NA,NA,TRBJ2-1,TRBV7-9,CASSLAAHGSGGDNEQFF,TGTGCCAGCAGCTTAGCTGCCCATGGTAGCGGAGGGGATAATGAGCAGTTCTTC
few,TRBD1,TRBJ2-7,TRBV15,CATSRDQDRGREQYF,TGTGCCACCAGCAGAGACCAGGACAGGGGGCGCGAGCAGTACTTC
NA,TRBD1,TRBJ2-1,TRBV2,CASTGTVNEQFF,TGTGCCAGCACCGGGACAGTTAATGAGCAGTTCTTC
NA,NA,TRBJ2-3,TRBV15,CATSRDGGITDTQYF,TGTGCCACCAGCAGAGATGGCGGAATCACAGATACGCAGTATTTT
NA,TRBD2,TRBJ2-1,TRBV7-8,CASSLVGGYNEQFF,TGTGCCAGCAGCTTAGTCGGGGGGTACAATGAGCAGTTCTTC
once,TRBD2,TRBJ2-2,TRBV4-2,CASSQVLAGVTGELFF,TGTGCCAGCAGCCAAGTTTTAGCGGGAGTTACCGGGGAGCTGTTTTTT
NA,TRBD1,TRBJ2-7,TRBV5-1,CASSPPGTGGSEQYF,TGCGCCAGCAGCCCCCCCGGGACAGGGGGAAGCGAGCAGTACTTC
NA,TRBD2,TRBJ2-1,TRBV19,CASSPLREGYFNEQFF,TGTGCCAGTAGTCCTCTTCGGGAGGGTTACTTCAATGAGCAGTTCTTC
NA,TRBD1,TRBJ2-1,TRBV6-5,CASRGQGAGYNEQFF,TGTGCCAGCAGAGGACAGGGGGCGGGATACAATGAGCAGTTCTTC
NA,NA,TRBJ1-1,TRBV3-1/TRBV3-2,CASSQDWRASGTEAFF,TGTGCCAGCAGCCAAGATTGGAGGGCATCGGGCACTGAAGCTTTCTTT
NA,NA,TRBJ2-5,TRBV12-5,CASGLGQMGQETQYF,TGTGCTAGTGGTTTGGGACAGATGGGGCAAGAGACCCAGTACTTC
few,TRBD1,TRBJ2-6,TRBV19,CASTLGRTGQISGANVLTF,TGTGCCAGTACCCTTGGAAGGACAGGTCAGATCTCTGGGGCCAACGTCCTGACTTTC
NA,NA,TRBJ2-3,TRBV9,CASERIAGGPDTQYF,TGTGCCAGCGAGAGGATAGCCGGCGGCCCAGATACGCAGTATTTT
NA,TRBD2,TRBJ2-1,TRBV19,CASSIGLAGDPFF,TGTGCCAGTAGTATAGGACTAGCGGGAGACCCGTTCTTC
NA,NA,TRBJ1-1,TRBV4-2,CASSQVSGQDTEAFF,TGTGCCAGCAGCCAAGTTTCAGGTCAGGACACTGAAGCTTTCTTT
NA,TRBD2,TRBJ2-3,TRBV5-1,CASSRGTSGGSSSTDTQYF,TGCGCCAGCAGCCGCGGGACTAGCGGGGGGTCCTCTAGCACAGATACGCAGTATTTT